These 29 T cell receptor beta chains were all obtained from the same sample, sequenced in a study of cytomegalovirus exposure and HLA in healthy donors. Generated by immunoSEQ multiplex PCR, the TCRdb table keeps only in-frame clones and is missing some. The data hold under 250,000 clones, with around 86% observed a single time. Sequenced: PBMCs. These receptors all come from a woman between 18 and 29 years old in good health and CMV-seropositive.

As to this clone: This specimen includes other DNA sequences encoding the same CDR3. This sequence joins TRBV18 and TRBJ2-7, with 9 bases fitting TRBD1. This CDR3 has 14 residues. With V trimmed by 3 bases and J by 2 bases, 2 bases remained unmatched. Per the germline V gene, CDR1 is KGHSH and CDR2 is LQKENI. In DNA form, the CDR3 reads TGTGCCAGCTCACCCGGGACAGGGACCTACGAGCAGTACTTC. It codes for CASSPGTGTYEQYF.

The chain recombines TRBV7-3 with TRBJ2-1, with D possibly TRBD2 on 5 matching bases. The germline gives CDR1 SGHTA, CDR2 FQGTGA. With 4 bases removed from V and 6 bases from J, the gap between germline ends came to 10 bases. The CDR3 runs 13 residues. The CDR3 region is CASSSGLGNEQFF. CDR3 sequence (DNA): TGTGCCAGCAGCTCCGGACTCGGCAATGAGCAGTTCTTC.

The chain combines TRBV11-2 with TRBJ2-7; D might be TRBD2 (5 bases). V was shortened by 6 bases and J by 1 base, with 16 bases between the two germline ends. The CDR3 has 15 residues. CDR1 and CDR2 (germline): SGHAT, FQNNGV. CDR3 in amino acids: CASRPGLRRSYEQYF. CDR3 in DNA: TGTGCCAGCAGACCTGGACTGCGGAGATCCTACGAGCAGTACTTC.

This rearrangement joins TRBV5-1 to TRBJ1-2; maybe TRBD1 (6 bases). V lost 3 bases and J lost 4, with 13 bases in between. Germline CDR1 is SGHRS and CDR2 is YFSETQ. The CDR3 is 14 residues long. The chain's CDR3 is CASSSDSIFYGYTF. The CDR3, as DNA: TGCGCCAGCAGCTCGGACAGTATTTTCTATGGCTACACCTTC.

J is TRBJ1-1 and V is TRBV5-1; 9 nucleotides line up with TRBD1. This CDR3 region has 14 residues. V dropped 4 bases and J dropped 3; count of bases not matched to a gene: 4. CDR1 is SGHRS, CDR2 YFSETQ, per germline. The CDR3 is CASSGQGRHTEAFF. CDR3 nucleotides: TGCGCCAGCAGCGGACAGGGGCGCCACACTGAAGCTTTCTTT.

The chain is built from TRBV15 and TRBJ2-6, with 8 bases lining up with TRBD2. This CDR3 region has 18 residues. V lost 5 bases and J lost 0; bases outside the gene matches: 9. Germline lookup yields CDR1 LNHNV and CDR2 YYDKDF (reference sequence). The CDR3 coding sequence is TGTGCCACCAGCCCCCGGGGGGGGTTTCGCTCTGGGGCCAACGTCCTGACTTTC. It yields the protein CATSPRGGFRSGANVLTF.

The chain has TRBV11-2 and TRBJ1-2; D is ambiguous. The V gene lost 1 base and the J gene lost 6 bases, with 9 bases spanning the gap. Germline values: CDR1 SGHAT, CDR2 FQNNGV. The CDR3 runs 13 residues. DNA of the CDR3: TGTGCCAGCAGCTTAGGACTCTCGGATGGCTACACCTTC. Translating it yields CASSLGLSDGYTF.

The CDR3 reads CASSKTSGAGGTQYF. As DNA, the CDR3 is TGCGCCAGCAGCAAGACTAGCGGGGCGGGGGGTACGCAGTATTTT. This sequence joins TRBV5-1 and TRBJ2-3; 11 bases agree with TRBD2. Germline-derived CDR1 and CDR2 are SGHRS and YFSETQ. The CDR3 contains 15 residues. Unmatched junction bases numbered 9, after V lost 4 bases and J lost 8 bases. The full variable domain, with the rest looked up from reference TRBV5-1 and TRBJ2-3, is KAGVTQTPRYLIKTRGQQVTLSCSPISGHRSVSWYQQTPGQGLQFLFEYFSETQRNKGNFPGRFSGRQFSNSRSEMNVSTLELGDSALYLCASSKTSGAGGTQYFGPGTRLTVL.

The chain carries TRBV5-6 and TRBJ2-2; D is unresolved. CDR3 length: 13 residues. From germline, CDR1 is SGHDT and CDR2 YYEEEE. V was pared by 4 bases and J by 0 bases, with 4 bases between. CDR3 residues: CASSLANTGELFF. In DNA form, the CDR3 reads TGTGCCAGCAGCCTAGCGAACACCGGGGAGCTGTTTTTT.

This clone was seen a few times. The rearrangement uses TRBV7-2 and TRBJ2-5; no clear D. The CDR3 runs 15 residues. V was trimmed by 4 bases and J by 1 base, leaving 13 bases between them. Germline lookup yields CDR1 SGHTA and CDR2 FQGNSA. The chain's CDR3 is CASSSPERSQETQYF. In nucleotides, the CDR3 is TGTGCCAGCAGCTCCCCCGAGAGGAGCCAAGAGACCCAGTACTTC.

The chain carries TRBV4-1 and TRBJ2-1; tentative D call: TRBD2 (5 bases). Germline V gives CDR1 MGHRA, CDR2 YSYEKL. CDR3 size: 13 residues. Trimming took 3 bases from V and 7 from J, leaving 10 bases between them. The CDR3 loop reads CASSQRLANEQFF. Written as DNA, the CDR3 is TGCGCCAGCAGCCAGCGTCTAGCAAATGAGCAGTTCTTC.

CDR3 DNA: TGTGCCAGCAGTTTAAGTACCATCCAGAGGAACTACACCTTC. It is translated as CASSLSTIQRNYTF. The chain uses TRBV27 and TRBJ1-2; D not certain. The CDR3 contains 14 residues. With 2 bases removed from V and 10 bases from J, the gap between germline ends came to 17 bases. The V gene's germline CDR1 is MNHEY and CDR2 SMNVEV (reference sequence).

As regards this clone: Other DNA sequences within the sample encode an identical CDR3. The genes are TRBV5-1 and TRBJ2-7, with TRBD2 matching 9 bases. With V trimmed by 0 bases and J by 4 bases, 2 bases remained unmatched. CDR3 length: 14 residues. CDR1 SGHRS and CDR2 YFSETQ come from the germline V gene. CDR3: CASSLGSGSYEQYF. The CDR3 DNA is TGCGCCAGCAGCTTGGGTAGCGGGAGTTACGAGCAGTACTTC. The variable domain in full, with the rest retrieved from reference TRBV5-1 and TRBJ2-7, is KAGVTQTPRYLIKTRGQQVTLSCSPISGHRSVSWYQQTPGQGLQFLFEYFSETQRNKGNFPGRFSGRQFSNSRSEMNVSTLELGDSALYLCASSLGSGSYEQYFGPGTRLTVT.

The chain couples TRBV4-1 to TRBJ2-7; 12 positions match TRBD2. J was trimmed by 4 bases and V by 3 bases; bases with no gene match: 7. Germline CDR1 is MGHRA and CDR2 is YSYEKL. The CDR3 contains 16 residues. This CDR3 reads CASSQTTTSGGYEQYF. CDR3 in DNA: TGCGCCAGCAGCCAGACCACGACTAGCGGGGGTTACGAGCAGTACTTC.

This chain connects TRBV29-1 to TRBJ1-1, with D maybe TRBD1 (6 bases). The CDR3 length is 16 residues. V lost 7 bases and J 4 bases, leaving 25 bases between the germline ends. Per germline, CDR1 SQVTM and CDR2 ANQGSEA. In nucleotides, the CDR3 is TGCAGCGCCCAAGACAGGACGAACCGGGGTGGCACTGAAGCTTTCTTT. It encodes CSAQDRTNRGGTEAFF.

A remark on this clone: Additional DNA sequences in this sample encode the identical CDR3. The chain is built from TRBV10-3 and TRBJ2-6; D not certain. Trimming shortened V by 8 bases and J by 0 bases, and 5 bases separated the two germline ends. Germline lookup yields CDR1 ENHRY and CDR2 SYGVKD. This CDR3 is built from 13 residues. The CDR3 DNA reads TGTGCCATCCTAAGCTCTGGGGCCAACGTCCTGACTTTC. Its protein product is CAILSSGANVLTF.

The chain uses TRBV27 and TRBJ1-1; D ambiguous. This CDR3 comprises 17 residues. The V end lost 3 bases, the J end lost 0 bases, and 17 bases lay between the germline ends. The germline CDR1 and CDR2 sequences are MNHEY and SMNVEV (reference sequence). In nucleotides, the CDR3 is TGTGCCAGCAGTTTCATGGGCGCACTCGGCCTGAACACTGAAGCTTTCTTT. This gives the protein CASSFMGALGLNTEAFF.

The gene calls are TRBV27 and TRBJ2-1, with a tentative D call TRBD2 (6 bases). V lost 3 bases and J lost 15, with 18 bases in between. Germline CDR1 MNHEY, CDR2 SMNVEV (reference sequence). This CDR3 has 13 residues. In DNA form, the CDR3 reads TGTGCCAGCAGTTTGGGCCCCACTAGCCGAGCGTTCTTC. Amino acid sequence: CASSLGPTSRAFF.

Only one count was recorded for this clone. The gene calls are TRBV7-9 and TRBJ1-3, with D hard to call. CDR1 and CDR2 (germline): SEHNR, FQNEAQ (reference sequence). V was trimmed by 2 bases and J by 9 bases, leaving 2 bases between them. The CDR3 runs to 10 residues. The CDR3 sequence is CASSLRTIYF. As DNA, the CDR3 is TGTGCCAGCAGCTTACGCACCATATATTTT.

V is TRBV10-3 and J is TRBJ1-1; perhaps TRBD1 as D (5 bases). V lost 11 bases and J 1 base, leaving 14 bases between the germline ends. The V gene's germline CDR1 is ENHRY and CDR2 SYGVKD. This CDR3 spans 13 amino acids. The CDR3, as DNA: TGTGCCGCTATGGCACAGGCGAACACTGAAGCTTTCTTT. It encodes CAAMAQANTEAFF.

The chain recombines TRBV10-1 with TRBJ1-5; maybe TRBD1 (5 bases). CDR1 and CDR2 (germline): WNHNN, SYGVQD (reference sequence). The CDR3 spans 12 residues. The V gene lost 10 bases and the J gene lost 6 bases, with 13 bases spanning the gap. CDR3 sequence reads: CATSGSVQPQHF. The CDR3 DNA follows: TGCGCCACCTCAGGGTCGGTTCAGCCCCAGCATTTT.

The chain couples TRBV18 to TRBJ1-1; 7 bases agree with TRBD1. The J segment lost 3 bases and the V segment lost 3 bases, leaving 4 bases of the junction unmatched. Germline values: CDR1 KGHSH, CDR2 LQKENI. The CDR3 loop spans 14 amino acids. The CDR3 spells CASSPDREDTEAFF. The CDR3 region has the DNA TGTGCCAGCTCACCTGACAGGGAGGACACTGAAGCTTTCTTT.

This chain connects TRBV19 to TRBJ2-7; D is uncertain. The V end was cut by 6 bases, the J end by 0 bases, with 12 bases between. The germline CDR1 and CDR2 sequences are LNHDA and SQIVND (reference sequence). This CDR3 spans 14 amino acids. The CDR3 here is CASSQESDSYEQYF. DNA of the CDR3: TGTGCCAGTAGCCAGGAATCTGACTCCTACGAGCAGTACTTC.

This chain connects TRBV9 to TRBJ1-3; D not certain. V was cut by 4 bases and J by 1 base, with 6 bases left in between. The germline gives CDR1 SGDLS, CDR2 YYNGEE. The CDR3 loop spans 13 amino acids. As DNA, the CDR3 is TGTGCCAGCAGCTGGGAGTCTGGAAACACCATATATTTT. This encodes CASSWESGNTIYF. The whole variable domain, filled in from reference TRBV9 and TRBJ1-3, reads DSGVTQTPKHLITATGQRVTLRCSPRSGDLSVYWYQQSLDQGLQFLIQYYNGEERAKGNILERFSAQQFPDLHSELNLSSLELGDSALYFCASSWESGNTIYFGEGSWLTVV.

The chain joins TRBV28 to TRBJ1-2; no clear D. The ends were cut back, 4 bases at V and 7 bases at J, with 16 bases in the middle. Germline assignment: CDR1 MDHEN and CDR2 SYDVKM. The CDR3 runs 14 residues. The CDR3 sequence is CASSSRGVGVGYTF. CDR3 coding DNA: TGTGCCAGCAGTTCACGCGGAGTCGGAGTTGGCTACACCTTC.

The chain combines TRBV7-6 with TRBJ2-1, with 10 positions matching TRBD2. The CDR3 has 16 residues. Germline CDR1 SGHVS, CDR2 FNYEAQ. J lost 7 bases, V lost 5 bases, and 11 bases had no gene match. DNA for the CDR3: TGTGCCAGCAGCCCGAGGACTAGCGGATTTAATAATGAGCAGTTCTTC. Translation gives CASSPRTSGFNNEQFF. The whole variable domain, filled in from reference TRBV7-6 and TRBJ2-1, reads GAGVSQSPRYKVTKRGQDVALRCDPISGHVSLYWYRQALGQGPEFLTYFNYEAQQDKSGLPNDRFSAERPEGSISTLTIQRTEQRDSAMYRCASSPRTSGFNNEQFFGPGTRLTVL.

This chain uses TRBV27 with TRBJ2-5; perhaps TRBD2 as D (6 bases). Germline lookup yields CDR1 MNHEY and CDR2 SMNVEV (reference sequence). The CDR3 totals 16 residues. Trimming cost V 4 bases and J 5 bases, with 20 bases left between them. CDR3 loop: CASSSLQGEDYETQYF. The CDR3 DNA reads TGTGCCAGCAGTTCGCTCCAGGGAGAGGACTATGAGACCCAGTACTTC.

This chain links TRBV9 with TRBJ2-1, with TRBD1 matching 8 bases. Germline loops: CDR1 SGDLS, CDR2 YYNGEE. After removal of 3 bases from V and 2 bases from J, the junction contained 4 bases not matched to a gene. The CDR3 runs 15 residues. The CDR3 DNA follows: TGTGCCAGCAGCGCGACGGGACAGGCCTACAATGAGCAGTTCTTC. Its translation: CASSATGQAYNEQFF.

This clone was seen a single time. J is TRBJ2-3 and V is TRBV7-9; 10 positions match TRBD2. V lost 4 bases, J lost 0 bases, and 13 bases stayed unmatched. The CDR3 length is 19 residues. Germline V gene sequence: CDR1 SEHNR, CDR2 FQNEAQ (reference sequence). DNA for the CDR3: TGTGCCAGCAGCTGGACCGGGACTAGCGTAAGGGCTAGCACAGATACGCAGTATTTT. This gives the protein CASSWTGTSVRASTDTQYF.